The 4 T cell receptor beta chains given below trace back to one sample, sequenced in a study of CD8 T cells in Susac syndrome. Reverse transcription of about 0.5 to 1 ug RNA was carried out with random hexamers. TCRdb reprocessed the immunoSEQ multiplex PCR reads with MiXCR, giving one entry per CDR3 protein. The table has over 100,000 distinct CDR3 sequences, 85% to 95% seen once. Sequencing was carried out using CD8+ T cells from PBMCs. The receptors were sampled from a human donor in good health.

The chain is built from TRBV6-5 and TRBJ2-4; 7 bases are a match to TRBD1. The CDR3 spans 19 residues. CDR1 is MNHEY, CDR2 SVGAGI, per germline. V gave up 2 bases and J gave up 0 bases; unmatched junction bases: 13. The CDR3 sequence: CASSYDGTVVGLAKNIQYF. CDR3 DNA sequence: TGTGCCAGCAGTTACGATGGGACAGTGGTGGGTCTAGCCAAAAACATTCAGTACTTC.

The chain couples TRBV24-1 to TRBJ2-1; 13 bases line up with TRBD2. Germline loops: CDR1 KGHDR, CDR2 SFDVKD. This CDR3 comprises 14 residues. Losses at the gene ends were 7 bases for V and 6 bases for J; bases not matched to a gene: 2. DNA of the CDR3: TGTGCCACCAGCGGGACTAGCGGGACCAATGAGCAGTTCTTC. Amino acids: CATSGTSGTNEQFF.

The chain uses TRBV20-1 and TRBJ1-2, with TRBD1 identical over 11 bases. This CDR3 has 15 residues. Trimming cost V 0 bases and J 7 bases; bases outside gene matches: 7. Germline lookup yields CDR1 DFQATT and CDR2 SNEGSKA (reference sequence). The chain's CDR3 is CSARDGTGGFFGYTF. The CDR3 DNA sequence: TGCAGTGCTAGAGACGGGACAGGGGGTTTCTTTGGCTACACCTTC.

The CDR3 here is CSAREVYGTRISYEQYF. CDR3 bases: TGCAGTGCTAGAGAGGTTTATGGGACTAGAATTTCCTACGAGCAGTACTTC. The genes are TRBV20-1 and TRBJ2-7, with 8 positions matching TRBD2. Germline V lookup: CDR1 DFQATT, CDR2 SNEGSKA (reference sequence). This CDR3 has 17 residues. Trimming removed 0 bases from V and 1 base from J; junction bases left unmatched: 11.